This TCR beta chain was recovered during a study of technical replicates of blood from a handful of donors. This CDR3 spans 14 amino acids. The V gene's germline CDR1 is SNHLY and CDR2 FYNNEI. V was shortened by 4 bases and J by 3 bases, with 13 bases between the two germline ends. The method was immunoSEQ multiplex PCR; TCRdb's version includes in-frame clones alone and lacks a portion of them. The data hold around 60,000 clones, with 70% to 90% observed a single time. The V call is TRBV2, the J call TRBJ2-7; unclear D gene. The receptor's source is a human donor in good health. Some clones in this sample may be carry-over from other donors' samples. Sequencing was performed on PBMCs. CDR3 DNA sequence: TGTGCCAGCAGTGTCTTTAGAGATGTCTACGAGCAGTACTTC. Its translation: CASSVFRDVYEQYF.